These 15 T cell receptor beta chains share one sample of origin, sequenced in a study of blood T cell repertoires in COVID-19. This table comes from immunoSEQ multiplex PCR, and its TCRdb copy is limited to in-frame clones, with some not included. The sample lists 150,000 to 200,000 clones; roughly 85% were seen once. Sequenced: PBMCs or T cells enriched from blood (not recorded which). These receptors were collected from a woman aged 18-29 years who had recovered from COVID-19.

The chain is built from TRBV27 and TRBJ1-6; a weak D match, TRBD1 (6 bases). In germline, CDR1 is MNHEY, CDR2 SMNVEV (reference sequence). The CDR3 totals 13 residues. Trimming left V 6 bases short and J 9 bases short, with 12 bases between. The CDR3 sequence is CASRPDSVSPLHF. In nucleotides, the CDR3 is TGTGCCAGCAGACCGGACAGCGTTTCACCCCTCCACTTT.

DNA for the CDR3: TGTGCCAGCAGCTTTAAGGTCGCAGGGCTCGCCGCCTATGGCTACACCTTC. Its translation is CASSFKVAGLAAYGYTF. This chain joins TRBV7-9 and TRBJ1-2, with a possible D match to TRBD1 (5 bases). With 3 bases removed from V and 4 bases from J, the gap between germline ends came to 21 bases. Per the germline V gene, CDR1 is SEHNR and CDR2 is FQNEAQ (reference sequence). The length of the CDR3 is 17 residues.

This rearrangement joins TRBV5-6 to TRBJ1-4, with TRBD1 as a possible D gene (6 bases). CDR1 is SGHDT and CDR2 is YYEEEE in the germline V gene. There are 15 residues in the CDR3. The germline V and J ends were trimmed by 1 base and 7 bases, with 14 bases remaining between them. CDR3 sequence reads: CASSLLSRGPEKLFF. The DNA for the CDR3 is TGTGCCAGCAGCTTGTTGTCCAGGGGACCTGAAAAACTGTTTTTT.

The genes are TRBV5-6 and TRBJ2-7, with 8 nucleotides matching TRBD2. With V trimmed by 4 bases and J by 7 bases, 7 bases remained unmatched. This CDR3 has 13 amino acids. From germline, CDR1 is SGHDT and CDR2 YYEEEE. The CDR3 loop is CASSIRTSREQYF. CDR3 DNA sequence: TGTGCCAGCAGCATCAGGACTAGCAGGGAGCAGTACTTC.

The rearrangement joins TRBV3-1 (or the pseudogene TRBV3-2) to TRBJ2-7; D may be TRBD2 (6 bases). Per germline, CDR1 LGHDT and CDR2 YNNKEL (reference sequence). Trimming removed 4 bases at V and 2 bases at J, with 12 bases between. The CDR3 is 14 amino acids. The CDR3 DNA reads as TGTGCCAGCAGCCCGCTGGCGGGAACCTACGAGCAGTACTTC. It specifies CASSPLAGTYEQYF.

This clone was observed a handful of times. The rearrangement links TRBV11-1 to TRBJ2-3; 9 positions agree with TRBD2. The CDR3 extends over 14 amino acids. Germline V gene data show CDR1 as SGHAT and CDR2 as FQDESV (reference sequence). V lost 3 bases and J lost 4; bases outside the gene matches: 2. The CDR3 sequence is CASSFRTSADTQYF. For the CDR3, the DNA is TGTGCCAGCAGCTTTCGGACTAGCGCAGATACGCAGTATTTT. The whole variable domain, remainder taken from reference TRBV11-1 and TRBJ2-3, is EAEVAQSPRYKITEKSQAVAFWCDPISGHATLYWYRQILGQGPELLVQFQDESVVDDSQLPKDRFSAERLKGVDSTLKIQPAELGDSAMYLCASSFRTSADTQYFGPGTRLTVL.

The chain recombines TRBV4-1 with TRBJ1-1; tentative D call: TRBD1 (6 bases). The CDR3 extends over 19 amino acids. The ends were cut back, 4 bases at V and 1 base at J, with 25 bases in the middle. From germline, CDR1 is MGHRA and CDR2 YSYEKL. The CDR3 DNA reads as TGCGCCAGCAGCCCTCAAAGTGGGACACGGTTAGGGTCGAACACTGAAGCTTTCTTT. Encoded protein: CASSPQSGTRLGSNTEAFF.

The gene calls are TRBV5-6 and TRBJ2-7, with TRBD1 as a possible D gene (6 bases). With 2 bases removed from V and 6 bases from J, the gap between germline ends came to 9 bases. The CDR3 is 12 amino acids. CDR1 and CDR2 (germline): SGHDT, YYEEEE. The CDR3 loop reads CASSFTGFEQYF. In DNA form, the CDR3 reads TGTGCCAGCAGCTTTACAGGGTTCGAGCAGTACTTC.

The chain couples TRBV7-8 to TRBJ1-4; D might be TRBD1 (5 bases). The CDR3 is 18 amino acids. Germline CDR1 and CDR2: SGHVS and FQNEAQ. Trimming took 5 bases from V and 1 from J, leaving 20 bases between them. The CDR3 here is CASSTRRGLRETNEKLFF. CDR3 sequence (DNA): TGTGCCAGCAGCACACGGCGGGGTCTCAGGGAAACTAATGAAAAACTGTTTTTT. The complete variable domain, with remaining parts taken from reference TRBV7-8 and TRBJ1-4, reads GAGVSQSPRYKVAKRGQDVALRCDPISGHVSLFWYQQALGQGPEFLTYFQNEAQLDKSGLPSDRFFAERPEGSVSTLKIQRTQQEDSAVYLCASSTRRGLRETNEKLFFGSGTQLSVL.

The genes are TRBV7-8 and TRBJ2-5, with TRBD1 matching over 7 bases. The CDR3 has 15 residues. The germline CDR1 and CDR2 sequences are SGHVS and FQNEAQ. V dropped 3 bases and J dropped 5; count of bases not matched to a gene: 9. The CDR3 is CASSLQGERWETQYF. CDR3 sequence (DNA): TGTGCCAGCAGCTTGCAGGGGGAGAGGTGGGAGACCCAGTACTTC.

Only a few counts were recorded for this clone. The chain carries TRBV4-3 and TRBJ2-7, with a tentative D call TRBD1 (5 bases). The CDR3 runs to 16 residues. Germline assignment: CDR1 LGHNA and CDR2 YSLEER. The V end lost 1 base, the J end lost 1 base, and 14 bases lay between the germline ends. CDR3 sequence: CASSQGVGKGSYEQYF. The CDR3 coding sequence is TGCGCCAGCAGCCAAGGGGTGGGTAAGGGGTCCTACGAGCAGTACTTC.

The chain employs TRBV6-5 and TRBJ1-3, with TRBD1 as a possible D gene (5 bases). The CDR3 has 13 amino acids. V was shortened by 5 bases and J by 1 base, with 6 bases between the two germline ends. Germline loops: CDR1 MNHEY, CDR2 SVGAGI. The DNA of the CDR3 is TGTGCCAGCAGTAGACAGTCTGGAAACACCATATATTTT. As protein: CASSRQSGNTIYF.

This chain uses TRBV28 with TRBJ1-5; D call uncertain. The CDR3 loop spans 12 amino acids. The germline CDR1 and CDR2 sequences are MDHEN and SYDVKM. Trimming pared 5 bases from V and 2 bases from J, leaving 4 bases between. The CDR3: CASSTGNQPQHF. For the CDR3, the DNA is TGTGCCAGCAGTACTGGCAATCAGCCCCAGCATTTT.

CDR3 amino acids: CASIAPAGVSSYEQYF. CDR3 nucleotides: TGTGCCAGCATTGCGCCAGCGGGAGTTTCTTCCTACGAGCAGTACTTC. V and J are TRBV2 and TRBJ2-7, with TRBD2 matching over 8 bases. V shed 7 bases and J 1 base; nucleotides not matched to a gene: 12. CDR1 SNHLY and CDR2 FYNNEI come from the germline V gene. The CDR3 is made up of 16 amino acids.

Here the CDR3 reads CASGDSYSNQPQHF. CDR3 DNA: TGTGCCAGCGGCGACTCATATAGCAATCAGCCCCAGCATTTT. V is TRBV28 and J is TRBJ1-5; no definite D call. V was cut by 8 bases and J by 0 bases, with 11 bases left in between. CDR1 and CDR2 (germline): MDHEN, SYDVKM. The CDR3 is 14 amino acids.